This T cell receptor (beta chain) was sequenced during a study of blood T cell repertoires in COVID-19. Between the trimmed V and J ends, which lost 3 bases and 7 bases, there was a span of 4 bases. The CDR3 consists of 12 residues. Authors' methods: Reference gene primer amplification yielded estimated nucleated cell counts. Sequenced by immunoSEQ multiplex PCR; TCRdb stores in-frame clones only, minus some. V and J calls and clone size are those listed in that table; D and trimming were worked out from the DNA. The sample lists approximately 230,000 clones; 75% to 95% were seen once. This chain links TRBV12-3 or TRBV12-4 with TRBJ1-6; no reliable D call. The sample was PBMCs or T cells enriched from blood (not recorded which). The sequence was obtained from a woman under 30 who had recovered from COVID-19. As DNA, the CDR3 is TGTGCCAGCAGTTTCCTCAATTCACCCCTCCACTTT. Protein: CASSFLNSPLHF.